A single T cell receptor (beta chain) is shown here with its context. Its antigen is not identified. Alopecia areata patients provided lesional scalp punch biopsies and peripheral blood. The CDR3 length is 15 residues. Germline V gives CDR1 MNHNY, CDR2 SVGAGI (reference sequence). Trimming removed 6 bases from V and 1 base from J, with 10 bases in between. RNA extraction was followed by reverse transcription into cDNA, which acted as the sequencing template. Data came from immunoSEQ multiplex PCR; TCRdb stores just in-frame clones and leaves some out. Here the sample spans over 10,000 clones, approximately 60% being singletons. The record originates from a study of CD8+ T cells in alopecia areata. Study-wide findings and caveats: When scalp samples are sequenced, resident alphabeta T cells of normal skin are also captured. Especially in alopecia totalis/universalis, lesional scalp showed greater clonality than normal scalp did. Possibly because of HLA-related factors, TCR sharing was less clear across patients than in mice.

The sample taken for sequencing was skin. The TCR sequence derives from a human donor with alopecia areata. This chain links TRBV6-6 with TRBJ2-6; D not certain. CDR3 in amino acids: CASSSHLSGANVLTF. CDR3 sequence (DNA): TGTGCCAGCAGCTCACATCTTTCTGGGGCCAACGTCCTGACTTTC.